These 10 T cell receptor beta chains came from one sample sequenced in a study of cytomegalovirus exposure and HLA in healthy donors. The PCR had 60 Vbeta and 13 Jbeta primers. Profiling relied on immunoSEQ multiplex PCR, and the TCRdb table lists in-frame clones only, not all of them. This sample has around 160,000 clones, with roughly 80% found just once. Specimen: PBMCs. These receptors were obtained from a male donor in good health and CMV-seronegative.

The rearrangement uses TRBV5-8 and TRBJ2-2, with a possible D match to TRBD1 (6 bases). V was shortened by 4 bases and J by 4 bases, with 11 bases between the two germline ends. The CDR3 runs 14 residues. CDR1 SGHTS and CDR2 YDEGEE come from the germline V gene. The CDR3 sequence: CASSARQVTGELFF. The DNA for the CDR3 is TGTGCCAGCAGCGCGCGACAGGTCACCGGGGAGCTGTTTTTT.

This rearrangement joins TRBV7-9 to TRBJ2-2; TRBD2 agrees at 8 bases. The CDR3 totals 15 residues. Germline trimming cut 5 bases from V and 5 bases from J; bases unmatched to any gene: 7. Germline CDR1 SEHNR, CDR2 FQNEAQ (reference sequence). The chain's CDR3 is CASSQVTSVTGELFF. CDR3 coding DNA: TGTGCCAGCAGCCAGGTGACTAGCGTAACCGGGGAGCTGTTTTTT.

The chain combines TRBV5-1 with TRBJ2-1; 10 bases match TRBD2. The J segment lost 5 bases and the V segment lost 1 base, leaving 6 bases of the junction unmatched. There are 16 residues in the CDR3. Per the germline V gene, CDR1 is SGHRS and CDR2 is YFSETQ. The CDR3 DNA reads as TGCGCCAGCAGCTTGTCCTTAGCGGGGGGCAACAATGAGCAGTTCTTC. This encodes CASSLSLAGGNNEQFF.

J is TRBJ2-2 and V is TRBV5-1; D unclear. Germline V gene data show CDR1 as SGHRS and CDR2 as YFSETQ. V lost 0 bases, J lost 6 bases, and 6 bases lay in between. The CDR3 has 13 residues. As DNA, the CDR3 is TGCGCCAGCAGCTTGGTTGGCCCCGGGGAGCTGTTTTTT. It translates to CASSLVGPGELFF.

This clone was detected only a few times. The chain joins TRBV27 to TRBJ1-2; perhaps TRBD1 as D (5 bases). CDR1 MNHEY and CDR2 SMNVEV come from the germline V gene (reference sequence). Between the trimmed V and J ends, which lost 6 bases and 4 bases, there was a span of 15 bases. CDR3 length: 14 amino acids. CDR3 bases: TGTGCCAGCAGACCTCTGGAGGGGCCCTATGGCTACACCTTC. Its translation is CASRPLEGPYGYTF.

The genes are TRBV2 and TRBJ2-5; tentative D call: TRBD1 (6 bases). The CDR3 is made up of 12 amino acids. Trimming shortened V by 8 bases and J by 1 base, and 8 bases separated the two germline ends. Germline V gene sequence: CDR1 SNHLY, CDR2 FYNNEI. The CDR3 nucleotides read TGTGCCAGCGGGACAACCCAAGAGACCCAGTACTTC. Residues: CASGTTQETQYF. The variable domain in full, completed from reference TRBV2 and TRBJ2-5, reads EPEVTQTPSHQVTQMGQEVILRCVPISNHLYFYWYRQILGQKVEFLVSFYNNEISEKSEIFDDQFSVERPDGSNFTLKIRSTKLEDSAMYFCASGTTQETQYFGPGTRLLVL.

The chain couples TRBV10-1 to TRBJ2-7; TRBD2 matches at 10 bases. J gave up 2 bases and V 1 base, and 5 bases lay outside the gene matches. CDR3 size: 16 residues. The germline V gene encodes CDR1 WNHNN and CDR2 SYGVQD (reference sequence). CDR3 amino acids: CASSEFLAGVPYEQYF. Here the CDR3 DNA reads TGCGCCAGCAGTGAGTTCCTAGCGGGAGTACCCTACGAGCAGTACTTC.

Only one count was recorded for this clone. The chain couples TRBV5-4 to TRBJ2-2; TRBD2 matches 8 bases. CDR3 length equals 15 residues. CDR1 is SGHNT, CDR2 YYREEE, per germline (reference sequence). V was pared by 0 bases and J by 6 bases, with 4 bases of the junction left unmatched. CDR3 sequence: CASSLGTSFSGELFF. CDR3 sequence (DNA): TGTGCCAGCAGCTTGGGGACTAGCTTTTCCGGGGAGCTGTTTTTT.

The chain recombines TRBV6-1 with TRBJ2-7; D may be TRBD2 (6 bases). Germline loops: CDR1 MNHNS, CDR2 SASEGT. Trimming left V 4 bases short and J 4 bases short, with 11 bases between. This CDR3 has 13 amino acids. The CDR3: CASSGGGSYEQYF. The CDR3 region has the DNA TGTGCCAGCAGTGGGGGAGGCAGTTACGAGCAGTACTTC.

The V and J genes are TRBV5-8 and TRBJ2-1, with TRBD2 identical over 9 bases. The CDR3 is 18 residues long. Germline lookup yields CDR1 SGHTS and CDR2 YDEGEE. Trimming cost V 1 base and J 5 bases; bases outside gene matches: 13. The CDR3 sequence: CASSLWGGLAGLNNEQFF. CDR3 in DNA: TGTGCCAGCAGCTTGTGGGGAGGGCTAGCGGGGCTCAACAATGAGCAGTTCTTC.